These T cell receptor beta chains were read from a single sample in a study of T cells in Graves' hyperthyroidism and ophthalmopathy. In TCRdb, the multiplex PCR reads were re-called with MiXCR into one record per CDR3 protein. The data show some 420,000 distinct CDR3 sequences, with around 15% seen just once and 5% to 6% held by the top ten. Sample: blood. The source is a woman under 30 with Graves' hyperthyroidism. Both conserved end residues are part of each CDR3. The D gene is left open where the match is weak. The listing skips clone size in some rows; elsewhere it reads once, few, many or a size class.

>TRBV4-2|TRBD2|.|TRBJ2-2
TGTGCCAGCAGCCAAGATCGGGCGGGGGCGAACACCGGGGAGCTGTTTTTT
CASSQDRAGANTGELFF
>TRBV19|TRBD1|few|TRBJ2-1
TGTGCCAGTAGCCGGAGGACAGGGGCATTAAGCGCTCTTCTCAATGAGCAGTTCTTC
CASSRRTGALSALLNEQFF
>TRBV4-1|TRBD1|few|TRBJ1-1
TGCGCCAGCAGCCAAGAGCCGGACAGGGAGCTCGCTGAAGCTTTCTTT
CASSQEPDRELAEAFF
>TRBV18|TRBD1|.|TRBJ2-7
TGTGCCAGCTCACCAAGGACAGGGATCGACGAGCAGTACTTC
CASSPRTGIDEQYF
>TRBV29-1|.|many|TRBJ1-1
TGCAGCGCCCTCAGGGCCTCCATTGCCCTGAACACTGAAGCTTTCTTT
CSALRASIALNTEAFF
>TRBV7-3|.|many|TRBJ1-1
TGTGCCAGCAGCTTATCGTTCGGGGGGAACACTGAAGCTTTCTTT
CASSLSFGGNTEAFF
>TRBV7-9|.|few|TRBJ2-2
TGTGCCAGCAGCTTAGAGGTCTGGGGTCGGAGGACCGGGGAGCTGTTTTTT
CASSLEVWGRRTGELFF
>TRBV4-3|.|many|TRBJ1-1
TGCGCCAGCAGCCAAGTTCAGGGTTGGGACACTGAAGCTTTCTTT
CASSQVQGWDTEAFF
>TRBV2|.|few|TRBJ2-5
TGTGCCAGAGAGGTGGGGCAAGAGACCCAGTACTTC
CAREVGQETQYF
>TRBV27|TRBD1|few|TRBJ2-6
TGTGCCAGCAGTTCCGGGGGCAGGGGGCGAGGTGGGGCCAACGTCCTGACTTTC
CASSSGGRGRGGANVLTF
>TRBV29-1|.|few|TRBJ2-1
TGCAGCGTTGATTGGACTGGCTCCTACAATGAGCAGTTCTTC
CSVDWTGSYNEQFF
>TRBV7-9|TRBD1|few|TRBJ2-3
TGTGCCAGCAGCTTAGCCGGGACAGGGGGGCGGGATACGCAGTATTTT
CASSLAGTGGRDTQYF
>TRBV12-3/TRBV12-4|TRBD1|many|TRBJ2-7
TGTGCCAGCAGCTCCGGGACAGGGGTCGAGCAGTACTTC
CASSSGTGVEQYF
>TRBV5-4|.|many|TRBJ2-3
TGTGCCAGCAGCTTTACGACAGGTGGGACCACTAGCACAGATACGCAGTATTTT
CASSFTTGGTTSTDTQYF
>TRBV4-3|.|few|TRBJ2-6
TGCGCCAGCAGCCAAGATGGGAGCTCTGGGGCCAACGTCCTGACTTTC
CASSQDGSSGANVLTF
>TRBV3-1|TRBD1|many|TRBJ1-1
TGTGCCAGCAGCTACAGGGGAGGGACTGAAGCTTTCTTT
CASSYRGGTEAFF
>TRBV19|TRBD2|many|TRBJ2-1
TGTGCCAGTAGTACCGGGGGGACTGACTACAATGAGCAGTTCTTC
CASSTGGTDYNEQFF
>TRBV5-8|.|few|TRBJ1-3
TGTGCCAGCAGCCTCGGATGGGGAACTGGAAACACCATATATTTT
CASSLGWGTGNTIYF
>TRBV6-1|TRBD2|many|TRBJ2-7
TGTGCCAGCAGGCCCGGACTAGCGACAGAATACGAGCAGTACTTC
CASRPGLATEYEQYF
>TRBV29-1|.|many|TRBJ2-7
TGCAGCGTTGAAACAGGGGACTTCTCCTACGAGCAGTACTTC
CSVETGDFSYEQYF
>TRBV20-1|TRBD2|many|TRBJ2-4
TGCAGTGCTAGAACGGACGGGACTAGCGGAAACATTCAGTACTTC
CSARTDGTSGNIQYF
>TRBV27|.|many|TRBJ1-1
TGTGCCAGCAGTTCCCGGGACGGTCGCACTGAAGCTTTCTTT
CASSSRDGRTEAFF
>TRBV11-2|.|.|TRBJ2-1
TGTGCCAGCAGCGCAGAGGATTCAGCCCCAGGGGAGAATGAGCAGTTCTTC
CASSAEDSAPGENEQFF
>TRBV7-6|.|.|TRBJ1-1
TGTGCCAGCAGCTTAACAGGGATGAGGACTGAAGCTTTCTTT
CASSLTGMRTEAFF
>TRBV5-4|.|many|TRBJ2-3
TGTGCCAGCAGCTTGCGCCGCACAGATACGCAGTATTTT
CASSLRRTDTQYF
>TRBV3-1|.|few|TRBJ1-6
TGTGCCAGCAGCCAGCCACCATTGGGAAATTCACCCCTCCACTTT
CASSQPPLGNSPLHF
>TRBV18|.|.|TRBJ1-1
TGTGCCAGCTCGATCAGGGGATTGAACACTGAAGCTTTCTTT
CASSIRGLNTEAFF
>TRBV3-1|.|many|TRBJ1-1
TGTGCCAGCAGTCGAGATAGGGGGGTCACTGAAGCTTTCTTT
CASSRDRGVTEAFF
>TRBV20-1|TRBD2|many|TRBJ2-7
TGCAGTGCTAGCGGGCTAGCGGTCTCCTACGAGCAGTACTTC
CSASGLAVSYEQYF
>TRBV10-3|.|few|TRBJ2-5
TGTGCCATCAGTGAGTCAACACGTGAGACCCAGTACTTC
CAISESTRETQYF
>TRBV5-1|TRBD1|many|TRBJ1-2
TGCGCCAGCAGCTTGGCCGGGACAGCGAAGGGCTACACCTTC
CASSLAGTAKGYTF
>TRBV12-3/TRBV12-4|TRBD2|.|TRBJ2-3
TGTACCAGCAGTTTAAAATCGGGGGGAACGGGCACAGATACGCAGTATTTT
CTSSLKSGGTGTDTQYF
>TRBV20-1|TRBD2|many|TRBJ2-1
TGCAGTGCCAGGCGACTAGCGGGAGGCCGAAGCTTGAATGAGCAGTTCTTC
CSARRLAGGRSLNEQFF
>TRBV7-6|.|many|TRBJ2-7
TGTGCCAGCAGCTTAGGGGGAGGAATAGAGCAGTACTTC
CASSLGGGIEQYF
>TRBV11-1|.|many|TRBJ2-3
TGTGCCAGCAGCCTTGCGGACAGAAATACGCAGTATTTT
CASSLADRNTQYF
>TRBV9|.|.|TRBJ1-6
TGTGCCAGCAGCAATGCCCTAGATTCACCCCTCCACTTT
CASSNALDSPLHF
>TRBV19|.|.|TRBJ2-4
TGTGCCAGTAGTAGGACTGGGGCCAAAAACATTCAGTACTTC
CASSRTGAKNIQYF
>TRBV4-3|TRBD1|few|TRBJ1-1
TGCGCCAGCAGCCGGGGACAGCTTGGCACTGAAGCTTTCTTT
CASSRGQLGTEAFF
>TRBV29-1|.|.|TRBJ2-5
TGCAGCGCCGCCGAAGAGACCCAGTACTTC
CSAAEETQYF
>TRBV9|.|many|TRBJ2-2
TGTGCCAGCAGCGTCGCGGGATCGGGCACCGGGGAGCTGTTTTTT
CASSVAGSGTGELFF
>TRBV28|.|many|TRBJ2-1
TGTGCCAGCAGTTTAGGTTGGAGGACCCCGCTGGGGGTTGAGCAGTTCTTC
CASSLGWRTPLGVEQFF
>TRBV5-4|TRBD2|.|TRBJ2-2
TGTGCCAGCAGGGCCGGGACTAGCTTACCCGGGGAGCTGTCTTTT
CASRAGTSLPGELSF
>TRBV2|.|many|TRBJ2-7
TGTGCCAGCAGTGACAGCGCCTACGAGCAGTACTTC
CASSDSAYEQYF
>TRBV28|.|many|TRBJ1-2
TGTGCCAGCAGTGCAGGACTGTACCAGGACTATGGCTACACCTTC
CASSAGLYQDYGYTF
>TRBV20-1|.|many|TRBJ2-3
TGCAGTGCTAGAGAGCGCCCAAGCACAGATACGCAGTATTTT
CSARERPSTDTQYF